This record covers a single T cell receptor (beta chain). The antigen this receptor binds is unknown. No base qualities exist here, and no much larger clone lies one base off it. Spanning cysteine to phenylalanine, the CDR3 consists of 12 amino acids. The read is trimmed to its CDR3 DNA, 36 bases read in frame from base 1. V loses 4 bases, J loses 5 bases, and the germline ends lie 8 bases apart. CDR1 KGHSH and CDR2 LQKENI were looked up in the germline V gene. The immunoSEQ Assay, a bias-controlled multiplex PCR, was used to amplify TCRbeta CDR3 regions from genomic DNA. In the authors' own workflow: The number of nucleated cells in each sample was estimated from the amplification of reference gene primers within the assay. To quantify the absolute abundance of each unique TCRbeta CDR3 rearrangement, sequence reads were collapsed and filtered. For each sample, productive Simpson clonality was calculated by taking the square root of Simpson's diversity index across productive rearrangements. TCRdb holds this immuneACCESS table with in-frame rearrangements only. Some clones are missing; in checked studies, unresolved V genes explain under half, and the rest has no known cause. The D gene and trimming were derived from the DNA, and the V and J assignments and clone size from that table. For this sample the table gives 200,000 to 250,000 clones, of which roughly 79% were detected only once. The biggest ten clones account for around 7.5% of the sample.

This sample was included in a study of blood T cell repertoires in COVID-19 (dated by TCRdb to 2018 to 2020). Broadly, across the study: The collaborator samples originated in the United States, Italy and Spain and spanned the acute and convalescent phases of COVID-19. The dataset comprised deeply sampled blood TCRbeta repertoires from subjects exposed to, actively infected with, or recovered from COVID-19. Where available, HLA class I and class II types were obtained from metadata supplied by the sample provider rather than from assay-based typing. The samples were drawn from the first 160 participants of the ongoing ImmuneRACE study and from over a thousand subjects provided by 6 global collaborators. The repertoires were made available in a free public database intended to serve as a resource for research on the immune response to SARS-CoV-2. The sample metadata nearly always contained a de-identified subject ID, COVID-19 status, age in years and sex. The prospective study material was composed of cDNA or gDNA derived from T cells, B-cell-depleted T cells, or PBMCs.

Paper-wide results and their limitations: How much clinical and demographic metadata was included differed by source and by participant, and the metadata was provided uncurated.

One collaborating source in Seattle enrolled patients during active infection and followed them longitudinally through the course of disease. The collaborating institutions used their own protocols to collect whole blood in K2EDTA tubes. Collaborator samples were shipped for TCRbeta analysis as frozen whole blood, isolated PBMCs, or DNA extracted from either sample type. The chain is made from TRBV18 and TRBJ2-5; D gene: possibly TRBD2, on 6 matching bases. This TCR was recovered from a woman at least 80 years old with COVID-19, enrolled during active disease. Sequencing was performed on peripheral blood. The nucleotide sequence reads TGTGCCAGCTCACGACTAGACGAGACCCAGTACTTC. It translates to CASSRLDETQYF.